One T cell receptor (beta chain) is described in this entry. Its antigen has not been determined. Within one base of it there is no much larger clone, and no base qualities were kept. The sample's time point, from its label and the paper: 100 days after allo-HCT. Blood from recipients was drawn about 28 days before transplant and again at days 30, 100 and 180 after transplant. Nuclei Lysis Solution was used to extract genomic DNA from fresh or cryopreserved unfractionated peripheral blood mononuclear cells. These data come from a study of T cell clonotyping in hematopoietic cell transplantation (dated by TCRdb to about 2021). The study in broad terms: The study collected some 140 blood samples from some 35 consecutive transplant recipients and their related donors. Recruitment of patients ran from late 2015 to early 2017, and follow-up continued until September 2020 or until death.

Trimming at the junction amounts to 4 bases on V and 4 bases on J, and the germline ends lie 4 bases apart. Taken from the germline V gene, the CDR1 and CDR2 loops are SGHTA and FQGTGA. From the cysteine through the phenylalanine, the CDR3 covers 12 amino acids. Just CDR3 DNA is preserved here, 36 bases in frame from base 1. TCR beta CDR3 regions were amplified from genomic DNA with the immunoSEQ assay, a bias-controlled multiplex PCR using V- and J-specific primers. A second PCR step added a proprietary barcode and Illumina adapter sequences to the CDR3 amplicons. An Illumina MiSeq instrument was used to sequence the CDR3 libraries. From the authors' description of their analysis: immunoSEQ Analyzer 3.0 was used for export and quality control, with R Bioconductor and Immunarch used for downstream analyses. Only productive rearrangements in the normalized downsampled data set were used to calculate repertoire metrics. Pathologically expanded clonotypes were defined as those larger than 5 templates in the normalized cohort. Repertoire diversity was measured with the Inverse Simpson Index. To capture all clonotypes, the CMV-specificity analyses were run on the non-normalized data set. Not all clones reach the TCRdb copy of this immuneACCESS table, which keeps in-frame sequences only. Checked studies attribute under half of the gap to unresolved V genes and leave the rest unexplained. The V and J calls and clone size were taken over from that table, and D and trimming were inferred from the DNA. Counted in this sample were some 6,000 clones; approximately 91% of them appeared once. Together, the top ten hold roughly two fifths of the sample.

Broader findings and caveats from the paper: Broader TCR repertoire diversity after transplant was predicted by Inverse Simpson Index values from donors and from recipients before transplant. Only a small fraction of recipient repertoires overlapped donor repertoires, with over 97% appearing de novo at the given depth. A decrease in recipient TCR diversity was observed after transplant, and a progressive increase in pathologically expanded clonotypes was seen from day 30 to day 180. The sample size was limited, and because cells were not sorted, the contributions of CD4 and CD8 repertoires could not be separated.

The rearrangement combines TRBV7-3 with TRBJ2-2, with an unclear D gene assignment. The TCR sequence derives from a female patient aged 50-59 years who had an allogeneic stem cell transplant from a related donor, so the T cells may come from the graft donor. Some clones in this sample may be carry-over from other donors' samples. This sample comprised peripheral blood mononuclear cells, obtained 100 days after allogeneic stem cell transplant. CDR3 protein: CASSSSTGELFF. The bases read TGTGCCAGCAGCTCCAGCACCGGGGAGCTGTTTTTT.